This T cell receptor (beta chain) derives from a study of response to subunit inactivated influenza vaccine. This clonotype was counted between two and nine times. The antigen is undetermined. Study-wide results and caveats: Researchers suggested that each seasonal influenza vaccination recruits few new T cells.

TCRdb passed the RT-PCR reads through MiXCR, listing each CDR3 protein once. The data show under 500,000 distinct CDR3 sequences, roughly 9.7% seen once. The sequences come from PBMCs from blood, collected 45 days after vaccination. This clonotype was sampled from a middle-aged man who received an inactivated influenza vaccine.

This chain's CDR3 is CATSRDFGQGRNTIYF. The CDR3 DNA reads as TGTGCCACCAGCAGAGATTTTGGACAGGGAAGAAACACCATATATTTT. The rearrangement joins TRBV15 to TRBJ1-3; TRBD1 matches at 8 bases. CDR1 is LNHNV, CDR2 YYDKDF, per germline (reference sequence). There are 16 residues in the CDR3. V gave up 0 bases and J gave up 5 bases; unmatched junction bases: 6.